The present T cell receptor beta chain was sequenced within a study of tumor-infiltrating lymphocytes in primary liver carcinoma. This clonotype qualifies as medium-sized. The antigen remains undetermined. Notes on the study in general: Only about 7.5-24% of top clones were detected in all five tumor regions.

Trimming removed 1 base from V and 7 bases from J, with 13 bases in between. The germline V gene has CDR1 SQVTM and CDR2 ANQGSEA. This CDR3 spans 13 amino acids. Bulk tissue was left unsorted, and RNA and DNA were co-extracted from 20-30 mg of it. Starting from about 0.5 ug of total RNA, TCR beta cDNA was produced with a primer in the constant region. Modified slightly, ARM-PCR produced TCR beta libraries over three nested multiplex PCR rounds. Forward primers for TRBV1-TRBV30 and a C-beta reverse primer served the first two PCR rounds, at 10 cycles each. TCRdb used MiXCR to reprocess the multiplex PCR reads, holding one entry per CDR3 protein. The data show 75,000 to 90,000 distinct CDR3 sequences, about three quarters seen once.

The specimen was liver tumor tissue from sampling region 1. Subset given: tumor region T1, superior pole. V gene TRBV29-1 combines with J gene TRBJ1-2; D is undetermined. This TCR was sampled from a man between 35 and 55 years old with primary liver carcinoma and hepatitis B virus infection. The CDR3 nucleotides are TGCAGCGTTGAAGCACCAGGAGTTGGTGGCTACACCTTC. It is translated as CSVEAPGVGGYTF.